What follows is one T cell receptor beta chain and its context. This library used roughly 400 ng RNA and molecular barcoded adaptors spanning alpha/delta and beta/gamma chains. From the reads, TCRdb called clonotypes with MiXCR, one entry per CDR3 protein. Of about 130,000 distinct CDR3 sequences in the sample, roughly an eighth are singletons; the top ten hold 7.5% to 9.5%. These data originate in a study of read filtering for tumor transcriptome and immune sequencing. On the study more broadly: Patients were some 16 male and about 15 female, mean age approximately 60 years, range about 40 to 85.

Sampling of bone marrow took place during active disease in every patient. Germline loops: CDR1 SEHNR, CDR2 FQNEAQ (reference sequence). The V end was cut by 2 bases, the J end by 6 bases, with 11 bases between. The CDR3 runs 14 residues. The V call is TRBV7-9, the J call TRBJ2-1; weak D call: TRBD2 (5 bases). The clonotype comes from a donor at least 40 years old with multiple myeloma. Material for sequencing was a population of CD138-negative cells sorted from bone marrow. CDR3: CASSLTRSTNEQFF. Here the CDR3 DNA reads TGTGCCAGCAGCTTAACTAGATCCACCAATGAGCAGTTCTTC.